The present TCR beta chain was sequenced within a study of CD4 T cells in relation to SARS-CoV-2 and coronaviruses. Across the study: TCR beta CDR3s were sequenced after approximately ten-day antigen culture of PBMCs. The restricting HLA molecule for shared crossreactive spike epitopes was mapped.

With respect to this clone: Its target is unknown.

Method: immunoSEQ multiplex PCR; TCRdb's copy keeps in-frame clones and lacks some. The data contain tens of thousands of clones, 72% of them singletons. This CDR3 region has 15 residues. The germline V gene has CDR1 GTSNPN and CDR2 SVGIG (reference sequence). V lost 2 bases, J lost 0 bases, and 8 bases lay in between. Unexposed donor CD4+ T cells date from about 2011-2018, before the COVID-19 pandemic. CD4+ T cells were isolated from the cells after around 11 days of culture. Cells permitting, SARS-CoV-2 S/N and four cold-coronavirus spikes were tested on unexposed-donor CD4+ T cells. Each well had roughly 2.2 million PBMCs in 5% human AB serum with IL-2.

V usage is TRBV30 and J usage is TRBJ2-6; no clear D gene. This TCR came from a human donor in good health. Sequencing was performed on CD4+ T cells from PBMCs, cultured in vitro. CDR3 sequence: CAWSPSASGANVLTF. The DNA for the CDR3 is TGTGCCTGGAGTCCCTCGGCCTCTGGGGCCAACGTCCTGACTTTC.